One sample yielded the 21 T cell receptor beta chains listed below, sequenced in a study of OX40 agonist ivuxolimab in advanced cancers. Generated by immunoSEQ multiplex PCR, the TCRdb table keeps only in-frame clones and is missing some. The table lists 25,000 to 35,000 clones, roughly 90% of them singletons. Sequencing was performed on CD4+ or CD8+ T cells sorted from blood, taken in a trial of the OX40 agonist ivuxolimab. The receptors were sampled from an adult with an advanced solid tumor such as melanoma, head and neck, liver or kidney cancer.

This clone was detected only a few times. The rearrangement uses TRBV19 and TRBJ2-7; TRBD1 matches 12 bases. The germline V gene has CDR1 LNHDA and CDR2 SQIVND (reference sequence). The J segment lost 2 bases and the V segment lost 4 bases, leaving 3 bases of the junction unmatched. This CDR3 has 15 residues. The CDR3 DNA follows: TGTGCCAGTAGTACCGGGACAGGGGGCCCCTACGAGCAGTACTTC. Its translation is CASSTGTGGPYEQYF.

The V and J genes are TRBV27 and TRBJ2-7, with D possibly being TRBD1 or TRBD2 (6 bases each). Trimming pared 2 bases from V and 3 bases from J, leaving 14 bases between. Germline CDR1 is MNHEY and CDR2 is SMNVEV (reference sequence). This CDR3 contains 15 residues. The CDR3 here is CASSLVGGQGYEQYF. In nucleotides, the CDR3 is TGTGCCAGCAGTTTAGTTGGGGGGCAGGGCTACGAGCAGTACTTC.

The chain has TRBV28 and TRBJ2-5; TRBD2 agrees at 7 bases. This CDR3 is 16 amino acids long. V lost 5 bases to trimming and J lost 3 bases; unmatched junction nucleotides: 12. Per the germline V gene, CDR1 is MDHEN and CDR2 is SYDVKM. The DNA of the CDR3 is TGTGCCAGCAGTGTGGTGGGAGCGGGGTATAAAGAGACCCAGTACTTC. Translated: CASSVVGAGYKETQYF.

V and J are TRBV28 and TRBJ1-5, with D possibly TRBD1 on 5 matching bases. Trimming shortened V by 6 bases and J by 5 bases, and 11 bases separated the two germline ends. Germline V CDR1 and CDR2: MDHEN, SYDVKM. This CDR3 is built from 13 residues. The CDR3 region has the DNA TGTGCCAGCAGCACCGGGACCTATCAGCCCCAGCATTTT. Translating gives CASSTGTYQPQHF.

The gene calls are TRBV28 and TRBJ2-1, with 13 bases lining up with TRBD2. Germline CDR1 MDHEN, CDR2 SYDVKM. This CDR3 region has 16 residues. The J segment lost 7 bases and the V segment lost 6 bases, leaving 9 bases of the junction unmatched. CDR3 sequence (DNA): TGTGCCAGCAGGATACTAGCGGGAGGGCCAGTAAATGAGCAGTTCTTC. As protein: CASRILAGGPVNEQFF.

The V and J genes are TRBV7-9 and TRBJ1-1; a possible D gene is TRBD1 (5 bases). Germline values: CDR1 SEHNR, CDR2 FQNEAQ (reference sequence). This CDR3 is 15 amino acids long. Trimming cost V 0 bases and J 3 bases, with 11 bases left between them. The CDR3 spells CASSLAEGQYTEAFF. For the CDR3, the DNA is TGTGCCAGCAGCTTAGCGGAGGGGCAGTACACTGAAGCTTTCTTT.

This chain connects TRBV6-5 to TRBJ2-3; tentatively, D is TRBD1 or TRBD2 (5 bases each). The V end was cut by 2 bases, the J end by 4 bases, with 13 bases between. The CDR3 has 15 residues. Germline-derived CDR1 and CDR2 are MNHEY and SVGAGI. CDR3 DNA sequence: TGTGCCAGCAGTTACGGGGCTAGCTCTGCAGATACGCAGTATTTT. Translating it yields CASSYGASSADTQYF.

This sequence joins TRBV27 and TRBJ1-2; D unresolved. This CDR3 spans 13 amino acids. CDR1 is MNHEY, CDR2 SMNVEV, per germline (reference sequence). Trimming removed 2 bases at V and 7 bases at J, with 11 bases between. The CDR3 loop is CASSLRGFGGYTF. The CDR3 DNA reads TGTGCCAGCAGTTTACGGGGATTCGGTGGCTACACCTTC.

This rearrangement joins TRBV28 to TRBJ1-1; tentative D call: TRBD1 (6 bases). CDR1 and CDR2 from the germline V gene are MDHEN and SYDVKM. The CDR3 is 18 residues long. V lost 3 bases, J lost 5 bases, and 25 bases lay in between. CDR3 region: CASSFFGPRVGATTEAFF. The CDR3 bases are TGTGCCAGCAGTTTCTTTGGGCCACGTGTGGGGGCGACGACTGAAGCTTTCTTT.

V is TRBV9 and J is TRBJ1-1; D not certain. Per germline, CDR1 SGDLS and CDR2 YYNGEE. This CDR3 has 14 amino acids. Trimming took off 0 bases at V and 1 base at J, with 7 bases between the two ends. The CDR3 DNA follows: TGTGCCAGCAGCGTAGGTCAGCCGAACACTGAAGCTTTCTTT. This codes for CASSVGQPNTEAFF.

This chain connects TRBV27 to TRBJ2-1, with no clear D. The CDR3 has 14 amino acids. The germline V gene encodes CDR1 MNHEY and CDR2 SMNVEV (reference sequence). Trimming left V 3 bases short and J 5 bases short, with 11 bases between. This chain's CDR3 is CASSFARFDNEQFF. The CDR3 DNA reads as TGTGCCAGCAGTTTTGCCCGCTTCGACAATGAGCAGTTCTTC.

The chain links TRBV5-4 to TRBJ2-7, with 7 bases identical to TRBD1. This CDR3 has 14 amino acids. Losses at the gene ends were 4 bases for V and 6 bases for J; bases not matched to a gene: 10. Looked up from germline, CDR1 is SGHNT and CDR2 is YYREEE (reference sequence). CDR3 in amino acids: CASSGRGFPGEQYF. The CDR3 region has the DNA TGTGCCAGCAGCGGCAGGGGGTTCCCCGGCGAGCAGTACTTC.

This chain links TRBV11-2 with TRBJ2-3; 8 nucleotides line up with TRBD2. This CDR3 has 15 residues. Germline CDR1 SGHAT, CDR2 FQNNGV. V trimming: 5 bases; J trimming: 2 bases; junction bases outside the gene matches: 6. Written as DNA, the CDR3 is TGTGCCAGCAGCCCTTTAGCGGGGAACACAGATACGCAGTATTTT. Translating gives CASSPLAGNTDTQYF.

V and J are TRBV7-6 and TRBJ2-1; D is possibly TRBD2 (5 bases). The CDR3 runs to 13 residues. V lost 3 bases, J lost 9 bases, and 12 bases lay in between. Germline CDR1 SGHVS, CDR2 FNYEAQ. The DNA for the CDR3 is TGTGCCAGCAGCTTGAATGCGGCGGGTGAGCAGTTCTTC. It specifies CASSLNAAGEQFF.

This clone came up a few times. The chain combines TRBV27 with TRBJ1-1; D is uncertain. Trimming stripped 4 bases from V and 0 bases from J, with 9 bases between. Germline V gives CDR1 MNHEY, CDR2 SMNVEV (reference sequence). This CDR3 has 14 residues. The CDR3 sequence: CASSWAALNTEAFF. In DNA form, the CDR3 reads TGTGCCAGCAGTTGGGCGGCCCTGAACACTGAAGCTTTCTTT.

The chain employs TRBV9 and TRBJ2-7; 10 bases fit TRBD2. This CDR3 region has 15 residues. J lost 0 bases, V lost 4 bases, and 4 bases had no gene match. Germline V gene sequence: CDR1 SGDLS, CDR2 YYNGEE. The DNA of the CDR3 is TGTGCCAGCAGCCCGCCTAGCGGGAGCTCCTACGAGCAGTACTTC. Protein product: CASSPPSGSSYEQYF.

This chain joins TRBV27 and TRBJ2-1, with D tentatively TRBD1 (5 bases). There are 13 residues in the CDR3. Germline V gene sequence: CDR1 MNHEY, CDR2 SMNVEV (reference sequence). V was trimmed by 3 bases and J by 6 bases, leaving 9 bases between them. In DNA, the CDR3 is TGTGCCAGCAGTTTGGGGCACATCAATGAGCAGTTCTTC. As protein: CASSLGHINEQFF.

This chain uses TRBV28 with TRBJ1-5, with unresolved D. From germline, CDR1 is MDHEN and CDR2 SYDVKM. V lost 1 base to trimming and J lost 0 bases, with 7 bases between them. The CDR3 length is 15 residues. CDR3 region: CASSLFAGSNQPQHF. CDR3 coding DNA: TGTGCCAGCAGTTTATTCGCGGGTAGCAATCAGCCCCAGCATTTT.

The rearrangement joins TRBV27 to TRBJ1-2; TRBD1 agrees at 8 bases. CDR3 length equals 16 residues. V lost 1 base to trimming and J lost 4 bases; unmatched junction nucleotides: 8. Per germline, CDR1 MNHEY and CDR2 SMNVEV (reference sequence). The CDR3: CASSLFGQGNGYGYTF. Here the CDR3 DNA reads TGTGCCAGCAGTTTATTCGGACAGGGCAACGGCTATGGCTACACCTTC.

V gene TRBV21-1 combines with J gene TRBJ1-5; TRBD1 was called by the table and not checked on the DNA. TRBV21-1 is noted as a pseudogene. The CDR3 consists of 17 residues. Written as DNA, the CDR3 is TGTGCCAGCATCTCGGACAGGGTCCGAGAGGGCAATCAGCCCCAGCATTTT. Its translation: CASISDRVREGNQPQHF.

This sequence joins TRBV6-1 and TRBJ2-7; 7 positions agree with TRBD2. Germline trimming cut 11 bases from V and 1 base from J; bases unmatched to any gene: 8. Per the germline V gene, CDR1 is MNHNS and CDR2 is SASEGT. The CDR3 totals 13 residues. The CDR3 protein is CAGRRESSYEQYF. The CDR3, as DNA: TGTGCCGGTCGGCGGGAGTCATCCTACGAGCAGTACTTC.